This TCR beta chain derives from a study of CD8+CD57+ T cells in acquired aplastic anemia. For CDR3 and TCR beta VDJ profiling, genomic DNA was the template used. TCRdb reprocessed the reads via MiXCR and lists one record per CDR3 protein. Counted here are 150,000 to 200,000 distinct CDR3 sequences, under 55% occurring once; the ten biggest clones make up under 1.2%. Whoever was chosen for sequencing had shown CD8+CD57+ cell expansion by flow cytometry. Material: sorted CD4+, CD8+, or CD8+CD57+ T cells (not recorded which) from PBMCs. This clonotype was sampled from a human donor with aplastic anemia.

CDR3 sequence reads: CASSPSSGGQYEQYF. CDR3 bases: TGTGCCAGCAGCCCGAGTAGCGGGGGGCAATACGAGCAGTACTTC. The V and J genes are TRBV7-3 and TRBJ2-7, with 10 bases matching TRBD2. Trimming cost V 5 bases and J 4 bases; bases outside gene matches: 8. Germline V gene lookup returns CDR1 SGHTA and CDR2 FQGTGA. The CDR3 is 15 residues long.